What follows are 12 T cell receptor beta chains derived from one specimen sequenced in a study of persistence of HIV-infected CD4 T cells. Sequencing used immunoSEQ version 4 in survey mode. The method was immunoSEQ multiplex PCR; TCRdb's version includes in-frame clones alone and lacks a portion of them. Seen here are 43,000 or so clones, around 90% observed once, and the top ten hold approximately 1%. Nonspecific anti-CD3/anti-CD28 bead stimulation represents the broad CD4+ T cell repertoire. Responding CD4+ T cells were sorted by upregulation of both CD40 ligand and CD69. Antigen specificity for these receptors is unknown. Sequenced here: CD4+ T cells sorted from PBMCs after roughly 18-hour stimulation, sampled from a patient who received antiretroviral therapy. The receptors were sampled from an adult man with HIV who was CMV-seropositive.

J is TRBJ1-5 and V is TRBV10-2; D not certain. The CDR3 is 15 amino acids. Trimming cost V 5 bases and J 0 bases, with 11 bases left between them. Germline CDR1 reads WSHSY; CDR2 reads SAAADI. CDR3 DNA sequence: TGCGCCAGCAGTCTAGACGGAAGTAGCAATCAGCCCCAGCATTTT. Encoded protein: CASSLDGSSNQPQHF.

The chain is built from TRBV29-1 and TRBJ1-1, with D perhaps TRBD1 (6 bases). The V gene lost 7 bases and the J gene lost 4 bases, with 19 bases spanning the gap. The CDR3 sequence is 14 residues long. The germline V gene has CDR1 SQVTM and CDR2 ANQGSEA. The CDR3 is CSASQGRDFTEAFF. DNA of the CDR3: TGCAGCGCCTCTCAGGGGAGAGACTTCACTGAAGCTTTCTTT.

The gene calls are TRBV2 and TRBJ1-5, with D uncertain. The CDR3 totals 13 residues. Germline lookup yields CDR1 SNHLY and CDR2 FYNNEI. The V end was cut by 8 bases, the J end by 2 bases, with 10 bases between. CDR3 protein: CASGLEGNQPQHF. The CDR3 bases are TGTGCCAGCGGCTTAGAGGGCAATCAGCCCCAGCATTTT.

This sequence joins TRBV27 and TRBJ1-1, with 10 bases lining up with TRBD1. The CDR3 spans 13 residues. After removal of 8 bases from V and 3 bases from J, the junction contained 3 bases not matched to a gene. Germline V gene lookup returns CDR1 MNHEY and CDR2 SMNVEV (reference sequence). As DNA, the CDR3 is TGTGCCAGCGGCGGACAGGGGGACACTGAAGCTTTCTTT. Translating gives CASGGQGDTEAFF.

The chain joins TRBV5-1 to TRBJ2-5; 8 nucleotides match TRBD1. The CDR3 is 16 amino acids. Losses at the gene ends were 0 bases for V and 5 bases for J; bases not matched to a gene: 9. Germline lookup yields CDR1 SGHRS and CDR2 YFSETQ. CDR3 coding DNA: TGCGCCAGCAGCTTGGTTCCAGGGGGCGCGGGGGAGACCCAGTACTTC. Amino acid sequence: CASSLVPGGAGETQYF.

The rearrangement joins TRBV7-9 to TRBJ1-6; perhaps TRBD1 as D (5 bases). This CDR3 has 14 amino acids. V was pared by 5 bases and J by 10 bases, with 15 bases between. The germline gives CDR1 SEHNR, CDR2 FQNEAQ (reference sequence). CDR3 sequence (DNA): TGTGCCAGCAGCCAGGGACGGGGTCAATCACCCCTCCACTTT. Translating it yields CASSQGRGQSPLHF.

This rearrangement joins TRBV19 to TRBJ1-5, with D perhaps matching TRBD1 (6 bases). Germline lookup yields CDR1 LNHDA and CDR2 SQIVND (reference sequence). The CDR3 covers 13 residues. Between the trimmed V and J ends, which lost 5 bases and 7 bases, there was a span of 12 bases. The CDR3 sequence: CASSAQGSQPQHF. CDR3 DNA sequence: TGTGCCAGTAGTGCACAGGGTTCGCAGCCCCAGCATTTT. The full variable domain, with the rest looked up from reference TRBV19 and TRBJ1-5, is DGGITQSPKYLFRKEGQNVTLSCEQNLNHDAMYWYRQDPGQGLRLIYYSQIVNDFQKGDIAEGYSVSREKKESFPLTVTSAQKNPTAFYLCASSAQGSQPQHFGDGTRLSIL.

The chain recombines TRBV19 with TRBJ1-2; D is perhaps TRBD1 (5 bases). CDR3 length: 9 residues. V lost 11 bases to trimming and J lost 8 bases, with 9 bases between them. Germline-derived CDR1 and CDR2 are LNHDA and SQIVND (reference sequence). The CDR3 region has the DNA TGTGCCCAGAAGGGGGGCTACACCTTC. This sequence encodes CAQKGGYTF. The whole variable domain, remainder taken from reference TRBV19 and TRBJ1-2, is DGGITQSPKYLFRKEGQNVTLSCEQNLNHDAMYWYRQDPGQGLRLIYYSQIVNDFQKGDIAEGYSVSREKKESFPLTVTSAQKNPTAFYLCAQKGGYTFGSGTRLTVV.

This clone has only a few counts. This sequence joins TRBV2 and TRBJ2-7; 7 positions match TRBD2. The length of the CDR3 is 15 residues. CDR1 SNHLY and CDR2 FYNNEI come from the germline V gene. J lost 1 base, V lost 8 bases, and 11 bases had no gene match. Written as DNA, the CDR3 is TGTGCCAGCTTCGCGCGGCAAGCGGGGTCCTACGAGCAGTACTTC. Translating it yields CASFARQAGSYEQYF.

The V call is TRBV2, the J call TRBJ1-6; D is undetermined. The germline V and J ends were trimmed by 0 bases and 6 bases, with 6 bases remaining between them. CDR1 SNHLY and CDR2 FYNNEI come from the germline V gene. The CDR3 totals 14 residues. The CDR3 nucleotides are TGTGCCAGCAGTGAAGCGGGAACTAATTCACCCCTCCACTTT. Its translation is CASSEAGTNSPLHF.

This clone was counted between two and nine times. The rearrangement joins TRBV2 to TRBJ1-1; the D is unclear. Germline lookup yields CDR1 SNHLY and CDR2 FYNNEI. The CDR3 spans 11 residues. V shed 1 base and J shed 7 bases, with 4 bases lying between them. The CDR3 reads CASSEVYEAFF. The CDR3 DNA reads as TGTGCCAGCAGTGAAGTATATGAAGCTTTCTTT.

The CDR3 coding sequence is TGTGCCAGCGGGGGTTTGGCAGGGATGACTGAAGCTTTCTTT. This sequence encodes CASGGLAGMTEAFF. The rearrangement joins TRBV3-1 (or the pseudogene TRBV3-2) to TRBJ1-1; tentatively, D is TRBD1 (5 bases). Germline V gene sequence: CDR1 LGHDT, CDR2 YNNKEL (reference sequence). V lost 8 bases, J lost 5 bases, and 18 bases lay in between. The length of the CDR3 is 14 residues.